The text below deals with one TCR beta chain. This sample was taken from a study of blood T cell repertoires in COVID-19. Study-wide background: Sources were T cells, B-cell-depleted T cells, or PBMCs; the material itself was cDNA or gDNA.

Profiled with immunoSEQ multiplex PCR; TCRdb holds only in-frame clones, not every one. Among approximately 350,000 clones, around 89% were seen once, and the ten largest hold around 3%. J was trimmed by 3 bases and V by 5 bases; bases with no gene match: 6. The CDR3 has 14 residues. Per germline, CDR1 KGHSH and CDR2 LQKENI. The chain is built from TRBV18 and TRBJ2-7; 8 bases fit TRBD1. This TCR came from a woman in her 30s with COVID-19, enrolled during active disease. The sample comprised peripheral blood. CDR3 amino acids: CASSEQGVFYEQYV. CDR3 in DNA: TGTGCCAGCTCAGAACAGGGGGTCTTCTACGAGCAGTACGTC.